Listed here is a single T cell receptor beta chain. Its antigen is not identified. CDR1 is MNHEY, CDR2 SVGEGT, per germline. This CDR3 is built from 13 residues. TCRdb reprocessed the 5' RACE reads and stores each CDR3 protein as one record, lacking DNA. This sample contains some 410,000 distinct CDR3 sequences. This record belongs to a study of T cells expressing NK-cell markers. Findings and caveats of the study: The share of CD8+ T cells held by dominant NKG2C+ clonotypes was 1.0-7.0% in about six donors. Dominance of the CD3+CD56-NKG2C+ fraction by these clonotypes also held in a handful of donors.

This receptor was identified in a woman aged 18 to 75 in good health. The sample comprised blood T cells: a sorted CD56 or NKG2C T cell subset, CD4+ or CD8+ T cells, or bulk PBMC T cells (not recorded which). This chain links TRBV6-2 or TRBV6-3 with TRBJ2-3. The CDR3 sequence: CASTGLRTDTQYF.